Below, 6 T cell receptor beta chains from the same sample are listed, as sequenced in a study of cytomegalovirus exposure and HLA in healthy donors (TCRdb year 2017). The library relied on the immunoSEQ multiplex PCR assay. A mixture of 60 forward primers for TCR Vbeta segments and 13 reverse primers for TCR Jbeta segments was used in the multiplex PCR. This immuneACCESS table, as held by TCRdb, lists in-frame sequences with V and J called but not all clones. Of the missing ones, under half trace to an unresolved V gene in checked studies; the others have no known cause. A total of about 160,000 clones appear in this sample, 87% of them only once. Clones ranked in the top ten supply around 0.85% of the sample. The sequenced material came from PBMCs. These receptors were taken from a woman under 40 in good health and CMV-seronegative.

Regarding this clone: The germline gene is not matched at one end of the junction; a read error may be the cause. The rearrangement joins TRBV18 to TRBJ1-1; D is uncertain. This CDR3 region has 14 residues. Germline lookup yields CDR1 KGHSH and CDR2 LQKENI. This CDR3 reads CASSPQGGNPEAFF. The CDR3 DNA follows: TGTGCCAGCTCACCACAGGGCGGGAACCCTGAAGCTTTCTTT.

In DNA form, the CDR3 reads TGTGCCAGCAGCTTGCAATCGGGAGTGGACGAGCAGTACTTC. Its translation: CASSLQSGVDEQYF. The chain is built from TRBV5-6 and TRBJ2-7, with D perhaps matching TRBD2 (6 bases). Looked up from germline, CDR1 is SGHDT and CDR2 is YYEEEE. V was trimmed by 1 base and J by 5 bases, leaving 13 bases between them. CDR3 size: 14 residues.

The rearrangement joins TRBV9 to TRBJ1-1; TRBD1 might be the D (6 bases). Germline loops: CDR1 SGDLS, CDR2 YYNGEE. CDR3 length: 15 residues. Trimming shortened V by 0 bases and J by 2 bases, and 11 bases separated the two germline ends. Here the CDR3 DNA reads TGTGCCAGCAGCGTAGCATCAGGGGCAAACACTGAAGCTTTCTTT. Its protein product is CASSVASGANTEAFF. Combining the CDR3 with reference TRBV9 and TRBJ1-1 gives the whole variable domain DSGVTQTPKHLITATGQRVTLRCSPRSGDLSVYWYQQSLDQGLQFLIQYYNGEERAKGNILERFSAQQFPDLHSELNLSSLELGDSALYFCASSVASGANTEAFFGQGTRLTVV.

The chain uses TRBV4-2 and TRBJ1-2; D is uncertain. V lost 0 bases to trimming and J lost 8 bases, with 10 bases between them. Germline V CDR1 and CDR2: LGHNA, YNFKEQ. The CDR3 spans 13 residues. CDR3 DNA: TGTGCCAGCAGCCAAGATCTTTGGGAGGGCTACACCTTC. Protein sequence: CASSQDLWEGYTF.

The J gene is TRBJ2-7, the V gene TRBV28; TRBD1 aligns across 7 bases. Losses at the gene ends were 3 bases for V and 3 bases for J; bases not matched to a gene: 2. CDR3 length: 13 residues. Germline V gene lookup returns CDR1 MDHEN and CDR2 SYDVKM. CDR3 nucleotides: TGTGCCAGCAGTTTGACAGGGAGCTACGAGCAGTACTTC. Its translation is CASSLTGSYEQYF.

The CDR3 region has the DNA TGTGCCAGCAGGAGGACAGTCATGGGGCAGCCCCAGCATTTT. Protein product: CASRRTVMGQPQHF. V and J are TRBV2 and TRBJ1-5; a possible D gene is TRBD1 (6 bases). The CDR3 is 14 residues long. Looked up from germline, CDR1 is SNHLY and CDR2 is FYNNEI. V lost 6 bases and J 7 bases, leaving 16 bases between the germline ends.